Following are 2 T cell receptor beta chains from one sample sequenced in a study of shared clonotypes between healthy human individuals. The method was immunoSEQ multiplex PCR; TCRdb's version includes in-frame clones alone and lacks a portion of them. The sample holds approximately 1.4 million clones; nearly 99% are singletons and the top ten take about 0.45%. The source material was naive CD4+ T cells sorted from blood. The subset is: CD45RA+ positively selected. Source of these receptors: a man in his thirties or forties in good health.

V is TRBV18 and J is TRBJ1-2; D is perhaps TRBD1 (5 bases). The CDR3 has 14 residues. Looked up from germline, CDR1 is KGHSH and CDR2 is LQKENI. The ends were cut back, 6 bases at V and 6 bases at J, with 17 bases in the middle. CDR3 bases: TGTGCCAGCTCCCCCGGTTTCAGGGTGGATGGCTACACCTTC. It is translated as CASSPGFRVDGYTF.

V is TRBV7-9 and J is TRBJ2-6; no definite D call. The CDR3 has 18 amino acids. Per the germline V gene, CDR1 is SEHNR and CDR2 is FQNEAQ (reference sequence). The germline V and J ends were trimmed by 0 bases and 0 bases, with 12 bases remaining between them. CDR3: CASSLAAGDSSGANVLTF. The CDR3 region has the DNA TGTGCCAGCAGCTTAGCGGCAGGAGACTCCTCTGGGGCCAACGTCCTGACTTTC.